The next 31 T cell receptor beta chains were all read from a single sample in a study of cytomegalovirus exposure and HLA in healthy donors. PCR was performed using 60 Vbeta and 13 Jbeta primers. Clones were read by immunoSEQ multiplex PCR, and TCRdb kept only the in-frame ones, dropping some. The table records around 170,000 clones, 79% of them present only once. The sequencing sample was made of PBMCs. These receptor sequences come from a woman aged 40 to 55 in good health and CMV-seronegative.

V gene TRBV19 combines with J gene TRBJ2-2, with 7 bases lining up with TRBD2. CDR1 is LNHDA and CDR2 is SQIVND in the germline V gene (reference sequence). The V and J ends lost 3 bases and 6 bases, in that order; junction bases with no gene match: 7. CDR3 size: 15 residues. The DNA for the CDR3 is TGTGCCAGTAGTATCCTCGCGGGAGCCTCCGGGGAGCTGTTTTTT. Translated: CASSILAGASGELFF. Combining the CDR3 with reference TRBV19 and TRBJ2-2 gives the whole variable domain DGGITQSPKYLFRKEGQNVTLSCEQNLNHDAMYWYRQDPGQGLRLIYYSQIVNDFQKGDIAEGYSVSREKKESFPLTVTSAQKNPTAFYLCASSILAGASGELFFGEGSRLTVL.

This clone appeared a few times. The gene calls are TRBV5-1 and TRBJ1-2, with TRBD1 matching over 9 bases. The V and J ends lost 7 bases and 4 bases, in that order; junction bases with no gene match: 8. The CDR3 spans 14 residues. The V gene's germline CDR1 is SGHRS and CDR2 YFSETQ. The CDR3 here is CASGLPDRGYGYTF. The DNA for the CDR3 is TGCGCCAGCGGACTTCCGGACAGGGGCTATGGCTACACCTTC.

A single count supports this clone. This chain joins TRBV5-1 and TRBJ2-7; 9 bases are shared with TRBD1. The V and J ends lost 3 bases and 6 bases, in that order; junction bases with no gene match: 4. The CDR3 loop spans 13 amino acids. The germline gives CDR1 SGHRS, CDR2 YFSETQ. The DNA of the CDR3 is TGCGCCAGCAGCTCGGGACAGGGCGGCGAGCAGTACTTC. Its protein is CASSSGQGGEQYF.

V usage is TRBV10-3 and J usage is TRBJ1-2; tentatively, D is TRBD1 (5 bases). The V and J ends lost 2 bases and 5 bases respectively, with 12 bases between them. CDR3 length: 14 amino acids. Germline V CDR1 and CDR2: ENHRY, SYGVKD. CDR3 in DNA: TGTGCCATCAGTGAGGCAGGGATACGATATGGCTACACCTTC. Translated, it gives CAISEAGIRYGYTF.

The chain is built from TRBV5-4 and TRBJ1-2; weak D call: TRBD1 (5 bases). The germline CDR1 and CDR2 sequences are SGHNT and YYREEE (reference sequence). V lost 2 bases and J lost 6, with 17 bases in between. The CDR3 loop spans 15 amino acids. The DNA for the CDR3 is TGTGCCAGCAGCTTAGCACAGGCAACGAATCATGGCTACACCTTC. The encoded protein is CASSLAQATNHGYTF.

J is TRBJ2-3 and V is TRBV7-6; the match to TRBD2 covers 7 bases. The germline V gene has CDR1 SGHVS and CDR2 FNYEAQ. The CDR3 runs 15 residues. The trim removed 0 bases at V and 7 bases at J, leaving 7 bases unmatched. In nucleotides, the CDR3 is TGTGCCAGCAGCTTAGCTGGGGAGGGGCGACATACGCAGTATTTT. Translated: CASSLAGEGRHTQYF.

The chain uses TRBV6-5 and TRBJ1-2, with TRBD1 identical over 8 bases. The trim removed 4 bases at V and 4 bases at J, leaving 11 bases unmatched. Germline CDR1 MNHEY, CDR2 SVGAGI. CDR3 length: 16 residues. CDR3 sequence: CASSSPGTGRGYGYTF. For the CDR3, the DNA is TGTGCCAGCAGTTCCCCCGGGACAGGAAGGGGCTATGGCTACACCTTC.

The chain carries TRBV6-5 and TRBJ1-5; D is unresolved. The CDR3 covers 14 residues. Trimming shortened V by 0 bases and J by 2 bases, and 5 bases separated the two germline ends. Germline CDR1 and CDR2: MNHEY and SVGAGI. CDR3 DNA: TGTGCCAGCAGTTACTCTCAGGGCAATCAGCCCCAGCATTTT. Translated: CASSYSQGNQPQHF.

This clone was detected only a few times. The chain carries TRBV6-6 and TRBJ1-2; TRBD1 matches at 8 bases. CDR3 length equals 13 residues. J gave up 4 bases and V 5 bases, and 3 bases lay outside the gene matches. Germline V CDR1 and CDR2: MNHNY, SVGAGI (reference sequence). The CDR3 here is CASSGQGGYGYTF. The CDR3 nucleotides are TGTGCCAGCAGTGGACAGGGTGGCTATGGCTACACCTTC.

This rearrangement joins TRBV5-6 to TRBJ2-1; TRBD1 is a possible D gene (6 bases). CDR3 size: 13 residues. The V end lost 0 bases, the J end lost 5 bases, and 6 bases lay between the germline ends. Germline CDR1 SGHDT, CDR2 YYEEEE. The CDR3 DNA reads TGTGCCAGCAGCTTGGACAGGGACAATGAGCAGTTCTTC. Translating gives CASSLDRDNEQFF.

The rearrangement uses TRBV2 and TRBJ1-3, with unresolved D. Trimming cost V 4 bases and J 0 bases, with 7 bases left between them. Per germline, CDR1 SNHLY and CDR2 FYNNEI. The CDR3 spans 14 residues. CDR3 bases: TGTGCCAGCAGTGTGGGCTACTCTGGAAACACCATATATTTT. Encoded protein: CASSVGYSGNTIYF.

The chain couples TRBV30 to TRBJ2-1; TRBD2 aligns across 8 bases. Per the germline V gene, CDR1 is GTSNPN and CDR2 is SVGIG (reference sequence). The CDR3 is 14 residues long. With V trimmed by 4 bases and J by 8 bases, 10 bases remained unmatched. As DNA, the CDR3 is TGTGCCTGGATGCGGGGGGCCGGGATTGATGAGCAGTTCTTC. Its protein product is CAWMRGAGIDEQFF.

This clone has a handful of counts. The chain uses TRBV5-1 and TRBJ2-3, with 7 nucleotides matching TRBD2. V shed 6 bases, J shed 0 bases, and the junction held 10 bases outside the gene matches. The length of the CDR3 is 16 residues. The germline gives CDR1 SGHRS, CDR2 YFSETQ. The CDR3 sequence is CASTTGTTPSTDTQYF. In nucleotides, the CDR3 is TGCGCCAGCACCACCGGGACTACCCCAAGCACAGATACGCAGTATTTT.

The chain carries TRBV7-9 and TRBJ2-1; D might be TRBD1 (7 bases). The V end was cut by 1 base, the J end by 3 bases, with 16 bases between. Per the germline V gene, CDR1 is SEHNR and CDR2 is FQNEAQ (reference sequence). The CDR3 loop spans 17 amino acids. The chain's CDR3 is CASSLGAGQPHYNEQFF. Written as DNA, the CDR3 is TGTGCCAGCAGCTTAGGTGCGGGACAGCCCCACTACAATGAGCAGTTCTTC.

The chain is built from TRBV6-5 and TRBJ1-2; D is perhaps TRBD1 (6 bases). The germline V gene encodes CDR1 MNHEY and CDR2 SVGAGI. CDR3 length: 13 residues. V was cut by 8 bases and J by 4 bases, with 14 bases left in between. Written as DNA, the CDR3 is TGTGCCAGCGGGACAACGTCAACCTATGGCTACACCTTC. Amino acids: CASGTTSTYGYTF.

The chain couples TRBV5-4 to TRBJ2-4; D might be TRBD2 (5 bases). Trimming removed 0 bases from V and 8 bases from J, with 15 bases in between. Germline values: CDR1 SGHNT, CDR2 YYREEE (reference sequence). This CDR3 spans 15 amino acids. The CDR3 spells CASSLGQVKGDIQYF. DNA for the CDR3: TGTGCCAGCAGCTTGGGGCAGGTTAAGGGAGACATTCAGTACTTC.

The rearrangement uses TRBV19 and TRBJ2-5, with 11 bases identical to TRBD2. The CDR3 covers 15 residues. After removal of 5 bases from V and 5 bases from J, the junction contained 7 bases not matched to a gene. Germline CDR1 is LNHDA and CDR2 is SQIVND (reference sequence). The CDR3, as DNA: TGTGCCAGTAGTGCCCGTAGGACTAGCGGGGAGACCCAGTACTTC. Translated, it gives CASSARRTSGETQYF.

The chain joins TRBV4-3 to TRBJ1-1, with D perhaps matching TRBD1 (5 bases). Germline loops: CDR1 LGHNA, CDR2 YSLEER. V lost 3 bases and J 2 bases, leaving 13 bases between the germline ends. There are 15 residues in the CDR3. The CDR3 nucleotides read TGCGCCAGCAGCCAGGGGGGGGTGGTAAACACTGAAGCTTTCTTT. It is translated as CASSQGGVVNTEAFF.

J is TRBJ1-6 and V is TRBV6-1; the match to TRBD1 covers 9 bases. J was trimmed by 7 bases and V by 7 bases; bases with no gene match: 8. This CDR3 has 15 amino acids. In germline, CDR1 is MNHNS, CDR2 SASEGT. DNA for the CDR3: TGTGCCAGCACCGCGGATGGGACAGGGAATTCACCCCTCCACTTT. Protein product: CASTADGTGNSPLHF.

There are a few counts of this clone. The V and J genes are TRBV30 and TRBJ2-7; D is possibly TRBD2 (5 bases). V was trimmed by 4 bases and J by 5 bases, leaving 9 bases between them. This CDR3 is built from 11 residues. The germline gives CDR1 GTSNPN, CDR2 SVGIG (reference sequence). CDR3 residues: CAWITRDEQYF. The CDR3, as DNA: TGTGCCTGGATTACTAGGGACGAGCAGTACTTC.

The chain links TRBV5-6 to TRBJ2-2; 10 bases are a match to TRBD1. With 4 bases clipped from V and 4 bases from J, the junction kept 7 bases outside the gene matches. The germline gives CDR1 SGHDT, CDR2 YYEEEE. This CDR3 has 16 residues. The CDR3 is CASSRKTGGSTGELFF. CDR3 in DNA: TGTGCCAGCAGCCGGAAGACAGGGGGCAGCACCGGGGAGCTGTTTTTT.

The gene calls are TRBV5-1 and TRBJ2-1; TRBD1 agrees at 8 bases. J was trimmed by 4 bases and V by 0 bases; bases with no gene match: 9. The CDR3 loop spans 17 amino acids. CDR1 SGHRS and CDR2 YFSETQ come from the germline V gene. The CDR3 sequence: CASSLGPRTGMYNEQFF. CDR3 DNA sequence: TGCGCCAGCAGCTTGGGTCCCCGGACAGGGATGTACAATGAGCAGTTCTTC.

The rearrangement uses TRBV7-2 and TRBJ2-7; 10 bases fit TRBD1. J lost 3 bases, V lost 5 bases, and 13 bases had no gene match. Per the germline V gene, CDR1 is SGHTA and CDR2 is FQGNSA. The CDR3 has 17 residues. The CDR3 spells CASSLGPPTGGIYEQYF. As DNA, the CDR3 is TGTGCCAGCAGCCTTGGCCCCCCGACAGGGGGCATCTACGAGCAGTACTTC. Full variable domain (missing parts from reference TRBV7-2 and TRBJ2-7): GAGVSQSPSNKVTEKGKDVELRCDPISGHTALYWYRQSLGQGLEFLIYFQGNSAPDKSGLPSDRFSAERTGGSVSTLTIQRTQQEDSAVYLCASSLGPPTGGIYEQYFGPGTRLTVT.

This chain connects TRBV6-1 to TRBJ1-4; 9 bases match TRBD1. J lost 8 bases, V lost 6 bases, and 7 bases had no gene match. There are 14 residues in the CDR3. Germline V CDR1 and CDR2: MNHNS, SASEGT. CDR3 nucleotides: TGTGCCAGCAGGCCGGGACAGGGTTACGAAAAACTGTTTTTT. Translated, it gives CASRPGQGYEKLFF.

This chain uses TRBV7-2 with TRBJ2-7; 7 bases agree with TRBD2. Germline trimming cut 0 bases from V and 6 bases from J; bases unmatched to any gene: 8. CDR3 length: 15 residues. Germline values: CDR1 SGHTA, CDR2 FQGNSA. The CDR3 here is CASSLAGLADSEQYF. Written as DNA, the CDR3 is TGTGCCAGCAGCTTAGCGGGCCTAGCGGACTCCGAGCAGTACTTC.

This chain links TRBV10-2 with TRBJ2-7, with 7 positions matching TRBD1. Germline CDR1 reads WSHSY; CDR2 reads SAAADI. The CDR3 spans 15 residues. The V and J ends lost 2 bases and 3 bases, in that order; junction bases with no gene match: 7. CDR3 bases: TGCGCCAGCAGTGAGAGGGACAGCATAAACTACGAGCAGTACTTC. Protein product: CASSERDSINYEQYF.

The genes are TRBV12-5 and TRBJ1-1; a possible D gene is TRBD1 (6 bases). With 2 bases removed from V and 4 bases from J, the gap between germline ends came to 11 bases. Germline CDR1 reads LGHNT; CDR2 reads FRNRAP. CDR3 length: 14 amino acids. Here the CDR3 DNA reads TGTGCTAGTGGTTTGCAGGGGTTCGGCACTGAAGCTTTCTTT. Protein product: CASGLQGFGTEAFF.

The chain links TRBV9 to TRBJ2-7, with D possibly TRBD2 on 5 matching bases. The CDR3 has 14 amino acids. Trimming shortened V by 6 bases and J by 2 bases, and 15 bases separated the two germline ends. Germline V lookup: CDR1 SGDLS, CDR2 YYNGEE. The CDR3 is CASNEDGKAYEQYF. The DNA of the CDR3 is TGTGCCAGCAACGAGGACGGGAAAGCCTACGAGCAGTACTTC.

This sequence joins TRBV7-2 and TRBJ1-5; D remains ambiguous. From germline, CDR1 is SGHTA and CDR2 FQGNSA. The CDR3 has 16 amino acids. With 1 base removed from V and 6 bases from J, the gap between germline ends came to 16 bases. The CDR3 DNA reads as TGTGCCAGCAGCTTAGTAGGGATTGAAGGGAGTCAGCCCCAGCATTTT. Amino acid sequence: CASSLVGIEGSQPQHF.

This chain joins TRBV5-6 and TRBJ2-3; D is unresolved. The CDR3 is 14 residues long. The V gene's germline CDR1 is SGHDT and CDR2 YYEEEE. V lost 0 bases and J lost 2, with 7 bases in between. CDR3 sequence: CASSLGHLTDTQYF. Here the CDR3 DNA reads TGTGCCAGCAGCTTGGGACACCTCACAGATACGCAGTATTTT.

A remark on this clone: The sample carries other DNA sequences with the same CDR3. The chain couples TRBV4-1 to TRBJ1-4; no clear D gene. Germline V gene lookup returns CDR1 MGHRA and CDR2 YSYEKL. The V and J ends lost 6 bases and 2 bases respectively, with 16 bases between them. The CDR3 covers 16 residues. CDR3 loop: CASSPASIATNEKLFF. DNA for the CDR3: TGCGCCAGCAGTCCAGCCTCCATAGCGACTAATGAAAAACTGTTTTTT.